This TCR beta chain came from a study of OX40 agonist ivuxolimab in advanced cancers. The CDR3 sequence is 13 residues long. Germline loops: CDR1 SGHNT, CDR2 YYREEE (reference sequence). The V and J ends lost 0 bases and 1 base respectively, with 4 bases between them. Here immunoSEQ multiplex PCR was the method, and the copy in TCRdb shows in-frame clones only, minus some. The sample consists of 30,000 to 35,000 clones, around four fifths of them appearing once. The chain links TRBV5-4 to TRBJ1-1; D is ambiguous. The sequenced sample was CD4+ or CD8+ T cells sorted from blood, obtained in a trial of the OX40 agonist ivuxolimab. This sequence was found in an adult with an advanced solid tumor such as melanoma, head and neck, liver or kidney cancer. CDR3 protein: CASSLGWNTEAFF. CDR3 DNA: TGTGCCAGCAGCTTGGGTTGGAACACTGAAGCTTTCTTT.